This T cell receptor beta chain was identified during a study of T cells after yellow fever vaccination. The 5'RACE template-switching step produced TCR cDNA and added a universal primer site and UMIs. TCRdb re-analysed the 5' RACE reads in MiXCR, keeping a single row per CDR3 protein. The sample holds hundreds of thousands of distinct CDR3 sequences, just over 20% seen once. This clonotype was picked up many times. The antigen is unknown. General study points: Clones that expanded after primary vaccination mostly reappeared after the booster (around 96% CD4, 88% CD8).

The CDR3 runs 14 residues. Germline V gene sequence: CDR1 SGHTA, CDR2 FQGNSA. The ends lost 5 bases at V and 4 bases at J; junction bases unmatched: 6. This sequence joins TRBV7-2 and TRBJ2-5; 8 bases agree with TRBD2. This sequence was found in a man younger than 30 who received the YFV17D yellow fever vaccine. The source was PBMCs, collected about 20 days after the first yellow fever vaccination. In DNA form, the CDR3 reads TGTGCCAGCAGCCTACCGGGGGGGCGAGAGACCCAGTACTTC. Encoded protein: CASSLPGGRETQYF.